Following are 28 T cell receptor beta chains from one sample sequenced in a study of T-cell reconstitution after alpha-beta-depleted transplantation in children. During its preparation, the TCRbeta library received unique molecular identifiers. From the PCR reads, TCRdb called clonotypes with MiXCR, one entry per CDR3 protein. The sample carries over 450,000 distinct CDR3 sequences, about 10% recorded once. Sequenced material: PBMCs, taken before TCRalphabeta/CD19-depleted stem cell transplant. The receptors originated from a child aged 2-15 years with inherited bone marrow failure, due to receive a stem cell transplant.

This rearrangement joins TRBV18 to TRBJ2-7; D remains unclear. The CDR3 loop spans 13 amino acids. The germline V gene encodes CDR1 KGHSH and CDR2 LQKENI. The V end was cut by 3 bases, the J end by 5 bases, with 11 bases between. In nucleotides, the CDR3 is TGTGCCAGCTCACCGGCCATAGGGCACGAGCAGTACTTC. It translates to CASSPAIGHEQYF.

At least ten counts were recorded for this clonotype. The chain recombines TRBV18 with TRBJ1-5; 9 bases are shared with TRBD1. V was clipped by 8 bases and J by 4 bases; unmatched bases: 9. CDR1 and CDR2 (germline): KGHSH, LQKENI. There are 15 residues in the CDR3. Here the CDR3 DNA reads TGTGCCAGCGGACCGGGACAGGGTCTGAATCAGCCCCAGCATTTT. Translation gives CASGPGQGLNQPQHF.

Of note for this clonotype: A read error may produce the germline difference seen at one junction end. The chain uses TRBV20-1 and TRBJ2-7; 14 bases match TRBD2. Per the germline V gene, CDR1 is DFQATT and CDR2 is SNEGSKA (reference sequence). CDR3 length equals 16 residues. The CDR3 DNA sequence: TGCTGTGCTAGTCCCCTTACGACTAGCGGGAGGGGCGAGCAGTACTTC. It yields the protein CCASPLTTSGRGEQYF.

This clonotype was recorded many times. The chain recombines TRBV9 with TRBJ2-5, with 8 positions matching TRBD2. The CDR3 totals 16 residues. CDR1 is SGDLS, CDR2 YYNGEE, per germline. With 3 bases clipped from V and 2 bases from J, the junction kept 9 bases outside the gene matches. The CDR3, as DNA: TGTGCCAGCAGCGCCAGCCCCAGCGGGGGACAAGAGACCCAGTACTTC. Amino acids: CASSASPSGGQETQYF. The whole variable domain, filled in from reference TRBV9 and TRBJ2-5, reads DSGVTQTPKHLITATGQRVTLRCSPRSGDLSVYWYQQSLDQGLQFLIQYYNGEERAKGNILERFSAQQFPDLHSELNLSSLELGDSALYFCASSASPSGGQETQYFGPGTRLLVL.

This clonotype was found a few times. The chain is built from TRBV15 and TRBJ1-5; D remains unclear. This CDR3 has 12 residues. Germline V gene sequence: CDR1 LNHNV, CDR2 YYDKDF (reference sequence). V gave up 3 bases and J gave up 5 bases, with 5 bases separating them. The CDR3 protein is CATSSGDQPQHF. The CDR3 DNA reads as TGTGCCACCAGCAGCGGGGATCAGCCCCAGCATTTT.

The chain carries TRBV5-1 and TRBJ2-7; 11 positions match TRBD2. CDR3 length equals 15 residues. V was pared by 0 bases and J by 5 bases, with 4 bases of the junction left unmatched. Germline V gives CDR1 SGHRS, CDR2 YFSETQ. The CDR3 protein is CASSLALAGGHEQYF. Written as DNA, the CDR3 is TGCGCCAGCAGCTTGGCCCTAGCGGGAGGCCACGAGCAGTACTTC.

This clonotype was observed many times. The chain uses TRBV7-9 and TRBJ2-7; 11 nucleotides line up with TRBD2. Germline V gene data show CDR1 as SEHNR and CDR2 as FQNEAQ (reference sequence). This CDR3 comprises 15 residues. With V trimmed by 4 bases and J by 2 bases, 4 bases remained unmatched. CDR3 sequence (DNA): TGTGCCAGCAGCTCAGGGACTAGCGGAGCCTACGAGCAGTACTTC. Its translation is CASSSGTSGAYEQYF.

V and J are TRBV20-1 and TRBJ1-4; the D gene is possibly TRBD1 (5 bases). The V end lost 6 bases, the J end lost 11 bases, and 22 bases lay between the germline ends. Germline V gene data show CDR1 as DFQATT and CDR2 as SNEGSKA (reference sequence). The CDR3 sequence is 14 residues long. The CDR3 region is CSARWAQGAFKLFF. The CDR3 DNA is TGCAGTGCCAGGTGGGCACAAGGGGCTTTCAAACTGTTTTTT.

This clonotype has ten or more counts. This sequence joins TRBV20-1 and TRBJ2-7; no definite D call. The CDR3 length is 12 residues. Trimming stripped 3 bases from V and 4 bases from J, with 10 bases between. Germline assignment: CDR1 DFQATT and CDR2 SNEGSKA (reference sequence). The CDR3 nucleotides read TGCAGTGCTAGTCACATGATTTACGAGCAGTACTTC. This encodes CSASHMIYEQYF.

This clonotype was seen ten or more times. V gene TRBV7-9 combines with J gene TRBJ2-1; 8 bases align to TRBD1. Germline V gene sequence: CDR1 SEHNR, CDR2 FQNEAQ (reference sequence). V trimming: 5 bases; J trimming: 8 bases; junction bases outside the gene matches: 11. The CDR3 spans 15 residues. DNA for the CDR3: TGTGCCAGCAGCCAATCGACAGGGGCGTTCGATGAGCAGTTCTTC. This translates into CASSQSTGAFDEQFF.

This clonotype was counted at least ten times. V gene TRBV4-2 combines with J gene TRBJ2-1; no clear D. CDR1 and CDR2 (germline): LGHNA, YNFKEQ. With 4 bases removed from V and 5 bases from J, the gap between germline ends came to 9 bases. The CDR3 covers 13 residues. This CDR3 is CASSLTGNNEQFF. The CDR3 bases are TGTGCCAGCAGCCTGACGGGTAACAATGAGCAGTTCTTC.

With respect to this clonotype: A read error is possible here, since a much larger clone lies one base away. The V gene is TRBV7-2, the J gene TRBJ1-1, with D hard to call. The V and J ends lost 2 bases and 1 base respectively, with 11 bases between them. CDR1 and CDR2 from the germline V gene are SGHTA and FQGNSA. This CDR3 has 15 amino acids. The CDR3 nucleotides read TGTGCCAGCAGCTTATCCGGGTTAGAGAACACTGAAGCTTTCTTT. Translated, it gives CASSLSGLENTEAFF.

This clonotype was detected only a few times. The chain joins TRBV20-1 to TRBJ2-3, with D unclear. Germline V gene sequence: CDR1 DFQATT, CDR2 SNEGSKA (reference sequence). This CDR3 comprises 13 residues. CDR3 in amino acids: CRGRHPSTDTQYF. CDR3 nucleotides: TGCAGAGGCAGGCACCCTAGCACAGATACGCAGTATTTT.

This clonotype has ten or more counts. The rearrangement joins TRBV28 to TRBJ2-2; tentative D call: TRBD1 (5 bases). Trimming took 6 bases from V and 0 from J, leaving 11 bases between them. Germline V CDR1 and CDR2: MDHEN, SYDVKM. This CDR3 is built from 15 residues. The CDR3 sequence: CASRQPTANTGELFF. The CDR3, as DNA: TGTGCCAGCAGACAGCCGACAGCGAACACCGGGGAGCTGTTTTTT. The full variable domain, rest sourced from reference TRBV28 and TRBJ2-2, is DVKVTQSSRYLVKRTGEKVFLECVQDMDHENMFWYRQDPGLGLRLIYFSYDVKMKEKGDIPEGYSVSREKKERFSLILESASTNQTSMYLCASRQPTANTGELFFGEGSRLTVL.

This clonotype was counted many times. V usage is TRBV30 and J usage is TRBJ2-7; D gene unclear. Germline lookup yields CDR1 GTSNPN and CDR2 SVGIG (reference sequence). V was trimmed by 4 bases and J by 3 bases, leaving 10 bases between them. This CDR3 comprises 12 residues. The CDR3 protein is CAWNVKFYEQYF. The DNA of the CDR3 is TGTGCCTGGAACGTCAAATTCTACGAGCAGTACTTC.

This clonotype was seen at least ten times. V is TRBV27 and J is TRBJ2-1; 12 bases map to TRBD2. The CDR3 runs to 15 residues. Per germline, CDR1 MNHEY and CDR2 SMNVEV (reference sequence). With V trimmed by 8 bases and J by 9 bases, 11 bases remained unmatched. CDR3 sequence reads: CASHGIPGLAGEQFF. The CDR3 DNA reads as TGTGCCAGCCATGGTATCCCGGGACTAGCGGGTGAGCAGTTCTTC.

This clonotype was counted many times. The chain combines TRBV5-6 with TRBJ2-7, with a possible D match to TRBD2 (6 bases). In germline, CDR1 is SGHDT, CDR2 YYEEEE. The CDR3 totals 15 residues. V lost 5 bases and J 2 bases, leaving 17 bases between the germline ends. The CDR3 DNA reads TGTGCCAGCAGTCCCCTCCAGCGGGTTACCTACGAGCAGTACTTC. This translates into CASSPLQRVTYEQYF.

This clonotype appeared many times. This chain joins TRBV7-2 and TRBJ2-4, with 11 nucleotides matching TRBD2. Germline values: CDR1 SGHTA, CDR2 FQGNSA. The CDR3 has 13 amino acids. V was clipped by 10 bases and J by 8 bases; unmatched bases: 7. The CDR3 coding sequence is TGTGCCAATCAACTAGCGGGAGAGCACATTCAGTACTTC. It encodes CANQLAGEHIQYF.

This clonotype was seen ten or more times. V gene TRBV7-9 combines with J gene TRBJ2-3; a weak D match, TRBD2 (6 bases). CDR1 is SEHNR, CDR2 FQNEAQ, per germline (reference sequence). The CDR3 length is 16 residues. Between the trimmed V and J ends, which lost 1 base and 5 bases, there was a span of 16 bases. The chain's CDR3 is CASSLDGGMIGDTQYF. The DNA of the CDR3 is TGTGCCAGCAGCTTAGACGGCGGGATGATTGGAGATACGCAGTATTTT.

The V and J genes are TRBV4-3 and TRBJ2-1, with 7 bases matching TRBD1. CDR3 length: 15 residues. V was clipped by 4 bases and J by 2 bases; unmatched bases: 5. Germline CDR1 reads LGHNA; CDR2 reads YSLEER. The CDR3 region is CASSPDRVPYNEQFF. The CDR3 DNA follows: TGCGCCAGCAGCCCAGACAGGGTTCCCTACAATGAGCAGTTCTTC.

A few counts support this clonotype. CDR3 residues: CASVRGSSYNEQFF. DNA of the CDR3: TGTGCCAGCGTAAGGGGTAGCTCCTACAATGAGCAGTTCTTC. V and J are TRBV7-9 and TRBJ2-1, with D maybe TRBD1 (5 bases). CDR1 is SEHNR, CDR2 FQNEAQ, per germline (reference sequence). Trimming removed 8 bases at V and 0 bases at J, with 11 bases between. The CDR3 runs to 14 residues.

In its sample, this clonotype was seen once. This rearrangement joins TRBV29-1 to TRBJ2-7; 10 nucleotides align to TRBD2. Looked up from germline, CDR1 is SQVTM and CDR2 is ANQGSEA. This CDR3 contains 13 residues. V gave up 4 bases and J gave up 5 bases; unmatched junction bases: 5. CDR3 sequence (DNA): TGCAGCGTTGCATATCTAGCGGGAGACGAGCAGTACTTC. It is translated as CSVAYLAGDEQYF.

Concerning this clonotype: A read error is possible here, since a much larger clone lies one base away. J is TRBJ2-3 and V is TRBV5-1, with D possibly being TRBD2 (5 bases). The germline V gene has CDR1 SGHRS and CDR2 YFSETQ. The CDR3 covers 15 residues. The CDR3: CASSLVSSTSDRQYF. The CDR3, as DNA: TGCGCCAGCAGCTTGGTATCTAGCACTTCAGATAGGCAGTATTTT. The whole variable domain, filled in from reference TRBV5-1 and TRBJ2-3, reads KAGVTQTPRYLIKTRGQQVTLSCSPISGHRSVSWYQQTPGQGLQFLFEYFSETQRNKGNFPGRFSGRQFSNSRSEMNVSTLELGDSALYLCASSLVSSTSDRQYFGPGTRLTVL.

The genes are TRBV12-3 or TRBV12-4 and TRBJ2-2; D gene unclear. CDR3 length: 15 residues. V dropped 1 base and J dropped 4 bases, with 10 bases sitting between them. CDR3 bases: TGTGCCAGCAGTTTAGGATCGAGATCCACCGGGGAGCTGTTTTTT. Encoded protein: CASSLGSRSTGELFF.

This clonotype was observed at least ten times. The chain uses TRBV7-2 and TRBJ1-4; D remains ambiguous. The ends were cut back, 7 bases at V and 7 bases at J, with 16 bases in the middle. This CDR3 comprises 14 residues. Germline CDR1 and CDR2: SGHTA and FQGNSA. CDR3 in amino acids: CASTLGIRGEKLFF. The CDR3 DNA reads as TGTGCCAGCACCCTCGGGATCAGAGGTGAAAAACTGTTTTTT.

Concerning this clonotype: A much larger clone lies one base from this, so it may be a read error. The genes are TRBV7-9 and TRBJ1-2, with TRBD1 matching over 7 bases. From germline, CDR1 is SEHNR and CDR2 FQNEAQ (reference sequence). There are 14 residues in the CDR3. The DNA of the CDR3 is TGTGGCAGCAGCTTGTACAGGGGCAACTATGGCTACACCTTC. Protein product: CGSSLYRGNYGYTF.

This CDR3 reads CASSPLADSSYNEQFF. The CDR3 nucleotides read TGTGCCAGCTCACCACTGGCGGACAGCTCCTACAATGAGCAGTTCTTC. The V call is TRBV18, the J call TRBJ2-1; the D gene is possibly TRBD1 (6 bases). Germline V CDR1 and CDR2: KGHSH, LQKENI. The CDR3 is 16 residues long. Between the trimmed V and J ends, which lost 1 base and 0 bases, there was a span of 10 bases.

This clonotype was found many times. J is TRBJ2-7 and V is TRBV12-3 or TRBV12-4; weak D call: TRBD2 (6 bases). The CDR3 totals 15 residues. The germline V and J ends were trimmed by 6 bases and 6 bases, with 21 bases remaining between them. CDR3 DNA: TGTGCCAGCAGCCCCCGGGACTCCCCAACGGGCGAGCAGTACTTC. It translates to CASSPRDSPTGEQYF.